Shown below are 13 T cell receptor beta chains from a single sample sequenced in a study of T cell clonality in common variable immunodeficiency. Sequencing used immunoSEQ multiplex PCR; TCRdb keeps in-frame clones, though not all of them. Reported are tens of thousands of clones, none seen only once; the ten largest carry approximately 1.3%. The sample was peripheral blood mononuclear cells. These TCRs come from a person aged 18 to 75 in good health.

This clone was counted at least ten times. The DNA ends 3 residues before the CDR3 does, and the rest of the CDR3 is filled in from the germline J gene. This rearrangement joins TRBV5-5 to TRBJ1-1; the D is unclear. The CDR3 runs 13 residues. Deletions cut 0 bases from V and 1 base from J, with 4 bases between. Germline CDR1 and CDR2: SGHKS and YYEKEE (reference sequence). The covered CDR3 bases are TGTGCCAGCAGCTTGGTGGCGAACACTGAA. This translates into CASSLVANTE. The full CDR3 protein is CASSLVANTEAFF. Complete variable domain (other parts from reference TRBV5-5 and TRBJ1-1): DAGVTQSPTHLIKTRGQQVTLRCSPISGHKSVSWYQQVLGQGPQFIFQYYEKEERGRGNFPDRFSARQFPNYSSELNVNALLLGDSALYLCASSLVANTEAFFGQGTRLTVV.

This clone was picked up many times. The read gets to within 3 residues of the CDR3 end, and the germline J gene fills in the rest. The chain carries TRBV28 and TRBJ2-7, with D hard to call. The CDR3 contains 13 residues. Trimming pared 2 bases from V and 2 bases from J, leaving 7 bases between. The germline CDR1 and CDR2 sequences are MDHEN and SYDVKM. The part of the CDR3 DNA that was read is TGTGCCAGCAGTTTAGTCCCCGCCTACGAG. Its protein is CASSLVPAYE. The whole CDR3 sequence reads CASSLVPAYEQYF.

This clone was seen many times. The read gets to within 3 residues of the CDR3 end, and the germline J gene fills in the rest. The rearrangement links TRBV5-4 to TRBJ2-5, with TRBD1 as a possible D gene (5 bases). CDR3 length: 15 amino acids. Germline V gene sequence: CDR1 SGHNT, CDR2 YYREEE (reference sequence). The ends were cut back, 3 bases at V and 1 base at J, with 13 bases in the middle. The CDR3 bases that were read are TGTGCCAGCAGCTACGACGGCAGGGCCCAAGAGACC. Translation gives CASSYDGRAQET. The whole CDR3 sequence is CASSYDGRAQETQYF.

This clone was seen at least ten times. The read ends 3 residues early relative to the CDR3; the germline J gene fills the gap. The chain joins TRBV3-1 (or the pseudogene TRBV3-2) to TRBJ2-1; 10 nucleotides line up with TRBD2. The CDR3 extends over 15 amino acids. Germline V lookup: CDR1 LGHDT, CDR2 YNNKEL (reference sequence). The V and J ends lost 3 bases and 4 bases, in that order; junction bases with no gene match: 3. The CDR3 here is CASSQSGRAYNEQFF. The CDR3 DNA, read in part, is TGTGCCAGCAGCCAGAGCGGGAGGGCTTACAATGAG.

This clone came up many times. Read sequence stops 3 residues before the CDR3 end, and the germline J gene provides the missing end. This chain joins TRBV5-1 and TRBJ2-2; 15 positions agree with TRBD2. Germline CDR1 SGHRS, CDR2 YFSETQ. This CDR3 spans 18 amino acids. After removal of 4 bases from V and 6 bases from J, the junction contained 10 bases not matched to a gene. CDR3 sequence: CASSRTSGRAAVSGELFF. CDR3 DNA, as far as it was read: TGCGCCAGCAGCAGGACTAGCGGGAGGGCGGCGGTGTCCGGGGAG. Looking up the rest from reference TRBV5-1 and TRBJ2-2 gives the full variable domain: KAGVTQTPRYLIKTRGQQVTLSCSPISGHRSVSWYQQTPGQGLQFLFEYFSETQRNKGNFPGRFSGRQFSNSRSEMNVSTLELGDSALYLCASSRTSGRAAVSGELFFGEGSRLTVL.

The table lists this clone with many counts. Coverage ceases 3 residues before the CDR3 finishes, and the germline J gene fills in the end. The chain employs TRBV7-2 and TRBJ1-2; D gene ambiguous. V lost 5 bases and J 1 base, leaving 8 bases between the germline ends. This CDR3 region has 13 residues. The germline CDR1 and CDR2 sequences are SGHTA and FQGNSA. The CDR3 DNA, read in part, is TGTGCCAGCAGCGTAAACAGTAACTATGGC. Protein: CASSVNSNYG. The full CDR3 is CASSVNSNYGYTF.

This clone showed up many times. CDR3 residues: CSVEDRRGQPQHF. The part of the CDR3 DNA that was read is TGCAGCGTTGAAGATCGGCGGGGGCAGCCC. The chain employs TRBV29-1 and TRBJ1-5, with a weak D call TRBD1 (5 bases). The CDR3 goes on 3 residues after the read ends, and that part is filled in from the germline J gene. V lost 0 bases, J lost 7 bases, and 10 bases lay in between. Looked up from germline, CDR1 is SQVTM and CDR2 is ANQGSEA. This CDR3 comprises 13 residues.

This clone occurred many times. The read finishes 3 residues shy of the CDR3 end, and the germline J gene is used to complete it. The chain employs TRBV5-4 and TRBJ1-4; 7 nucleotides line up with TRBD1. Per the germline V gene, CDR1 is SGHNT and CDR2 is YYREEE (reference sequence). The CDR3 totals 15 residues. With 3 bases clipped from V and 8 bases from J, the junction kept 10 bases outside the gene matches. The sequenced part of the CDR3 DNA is TGTGCCAGCAGCTCCACAGGGGCAGGTCGCGAAAAA. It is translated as CASSSTGAGREK. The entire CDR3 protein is CASSSTGAGREKLFF.

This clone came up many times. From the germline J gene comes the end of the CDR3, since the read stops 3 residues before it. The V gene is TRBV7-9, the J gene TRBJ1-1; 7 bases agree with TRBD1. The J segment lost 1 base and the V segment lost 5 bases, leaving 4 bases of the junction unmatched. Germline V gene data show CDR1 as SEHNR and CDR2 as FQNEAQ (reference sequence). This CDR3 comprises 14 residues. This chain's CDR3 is CASSVGTENTEAFF. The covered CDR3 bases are TGTGCCAGCAGCGTGGGGACAGAGAACACTGAA.

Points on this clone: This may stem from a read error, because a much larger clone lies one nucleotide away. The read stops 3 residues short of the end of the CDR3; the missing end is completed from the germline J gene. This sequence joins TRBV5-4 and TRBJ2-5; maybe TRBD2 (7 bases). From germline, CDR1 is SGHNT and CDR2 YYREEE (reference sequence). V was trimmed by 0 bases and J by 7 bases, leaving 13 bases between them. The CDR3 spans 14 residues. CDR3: CASSLARRGGTQYF. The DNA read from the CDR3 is TGTGCCAGCAGCTTGGCGCGTAGGGGGGGGACC.

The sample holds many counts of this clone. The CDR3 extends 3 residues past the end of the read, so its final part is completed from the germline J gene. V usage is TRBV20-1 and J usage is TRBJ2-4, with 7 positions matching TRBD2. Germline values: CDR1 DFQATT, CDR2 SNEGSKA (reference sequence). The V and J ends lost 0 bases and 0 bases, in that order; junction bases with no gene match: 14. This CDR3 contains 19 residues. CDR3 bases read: TGCAGTGCTAGAGAGGGGGGGACTGGCGGGACGCTAGCCAAAAACATT. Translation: CSAREGGTGGTLAKNI. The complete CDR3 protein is CSAREGGTGGTLAKNIQYF.

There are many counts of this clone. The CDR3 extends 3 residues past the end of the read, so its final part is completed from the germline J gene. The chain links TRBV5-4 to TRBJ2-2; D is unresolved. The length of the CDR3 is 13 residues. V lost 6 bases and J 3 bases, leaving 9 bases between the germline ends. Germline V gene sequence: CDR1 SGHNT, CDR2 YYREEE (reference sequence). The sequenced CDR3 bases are TGTGCCAGCAAGCCCGGGTACACCGGGGAG. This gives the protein CASKPGYTGE. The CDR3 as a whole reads CASKPGYTGELFF.

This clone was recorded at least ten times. The sequenced CDR3 bases are TGTGCCAGCAGTGAAGAGGACAGGGTCGGCTACAATGAG. Its translation: CASSEEDRVGYNE. The whole CDR3 region reads CASSEEDRVGYNEQFF. The rearrangement uses TRBV2 and TRBJ2-1; 8 nucleotides align to TRBD1. The sequence runs out 3 residues before the end of the CDR3; the remainder is reconstructed from the germline J gene. The length of the CDR3 is 16 residues. Germline CDR1 reads SNHLY; CDR2 reads FYNNEI. The V gene end was trimmed by 1 base and the J gene end by 3 bases; junction bases not matched to a gene: 5.